This T cell receptor beta chain was identified in a study of identical twins. Concerning this clonotype: Antigen unknown.

Template switching added a universal primer site, and cDNA bore unique molecular identifiers. In TCRdb, the 5' RACE reads were re-called with MiXCR into one record per CDR3 protein. The table shows a few hundred thousand distinct CDR3 sequences, with 7.5% to 10% occurring only once. Overall study results and limits: The study based its conclusions on cross-sectional statistical analysis and did not follow the same donors. Invariant populations such as MAIT and iNKT cells could partly muddle zero-insertion analyses.

Germline CDR1 and CDR2: SNHLY and FYNNEI. The V gene end was trimmed by 7 bases and the J gene end by 0 bases; junction bases not matched to a gene: 9. This CDR3 spans 16 amino acids. Separately, the same data were catalogued under a study of yellow fever vaccine responses in identical twins.

The sequence was obtained from a woman aged 18-30 years in good health. Sequenced sample: PBMCs. The rearrangement links TRBV2 to TRBJ2-7; 10 bases are a match to TRBD2. For the CDR3, the DNA is TGTGCCAGCACCCACCCTACTAGCGGGAACTCCTACGAGCAGTACTTC. Protein sequence: CASTHPTSGNSYEQYF. Looking up the rest from reference TRBV2 and TRBJ2-7 gives the full variable domain: EPEVTQTPSHQVTQMGQEVILRCVPISNHLYFYWYRQILGQKVEFLVSFYNNEISEKSEIFDDQFSVERPDGSNFTLKIRSTKLEDSAMYFCASTHPTSGNSYEQYFGPGTRLTVT.